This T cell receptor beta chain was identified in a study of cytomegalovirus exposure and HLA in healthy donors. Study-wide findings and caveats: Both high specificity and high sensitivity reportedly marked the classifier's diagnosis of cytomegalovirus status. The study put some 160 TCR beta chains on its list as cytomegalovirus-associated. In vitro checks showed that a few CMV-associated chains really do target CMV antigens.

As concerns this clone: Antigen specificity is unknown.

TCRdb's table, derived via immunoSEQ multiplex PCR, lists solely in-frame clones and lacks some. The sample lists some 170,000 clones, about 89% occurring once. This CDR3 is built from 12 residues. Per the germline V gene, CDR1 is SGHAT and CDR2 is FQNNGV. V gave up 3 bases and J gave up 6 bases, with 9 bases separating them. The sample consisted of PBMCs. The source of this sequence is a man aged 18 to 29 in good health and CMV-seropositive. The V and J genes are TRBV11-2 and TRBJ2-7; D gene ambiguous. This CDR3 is CASSFRVFEQYF. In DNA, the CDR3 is TGTGCCAGCAGCTTTAGAGTGTTCGAGCAGTACTTC.